Each of the 22 T cell receptor beta chains below was sequenced from the same sample in a study of early T cells in non-severe SARS-CoV-2 infection. TCRdb reprocessed the 5' RACE reads via MiXCR and lists one record per CDR3 protein. In the table there are about 48,000 distinct CDR3 sequences, more than 5.5% of which are singletons. Here the sequenced sample was whole blood, taken at baseline. The receptors shown here come from an adult who was a healthcare worker with PCR-confirmed SARS-CoV-2 infection or an uninfected control (not recorded which).

This clonotype was seen at least ten times. J is TRBJ2-7 and V is TRBV29-1, with 8 bases lining up with TRBD1. CDR1 and CDR2 (germline): SQVTM, ANQGSEA. V shed 4 bases and J 4 bases; nucleotides not matched to a gene: 6. The CDR3 spans 13 residues. The CDR3 is CSVAQGAVYEQYF. The CDR3 DNA sequence: TGCAGCGTTGCTCAGGGGGCTGTGTACGAGCAGTACTTC.

This clonotype has at least ten counts. The chain recombines TRBV28 with TRBJ2-1; possibly TRBD2 for D (6 bases). V lost 2 bases, J lost 0 bases, and 8 bases lay in between. The CDR3 has 15 amino acids. Germline assignment: CDR1 MDHEN and CDR2 SYDVKM. The CDR3 spells CASSLVGSSYNEQFF. Here the CDR3 DNA reads TGTGCCAGCAGTTTAGTCGGGAGCTCCTACAATGAGCAGTTCTTC. The complete variable domain, with remaining parts taken from reference TRBV28 and TRBJ2-1, reads DVKVTQSSRYLVKRTGEKVFLECVQDMDHENMFWYRQDPGLGLRLIYFSYDVKMKEKGDIPEGYSVSREKKERFSLILESASTNQTSMYLCASSLVGSSYNEQFFGPGTRLTVL.

This clonotype came up a few times. The rearrangement links TRBV27 to TRBJ2-2; D not certain. This CDR3 spans 13 amino acids. V dropped 8 bases and J dropped 4 bases, with 11 bases sitting between them. From germline, CDR1 is MNHEY and CDR2 SMNVEV (reference sequence). As DNA, the CDR3 is TGTGCCAGCCGATCTAGACTCACCGGGGAGCTGTTTTTT. Its protein is CASRSRLTGELFF.

This clonotype has only a few counts. The chain has TRBV2 and TRBJ2-5; D tentatively reads TRBD1 or TRBD2 (7 bases each). This CDR3 has 13 amino acids. Germline assignment: CDR1 SNHLY and CDR2 FYNNEI. V was cut by 6 bases and J by 6 bases, with 14 bases left in between. As DNA, the CDR3 is TGTGCCAGCAGCCAGGGGGAGGGACAGACCCAGTACTTC. Amino acids: CASSQGEGQTQYF.

This clonotype was picked up many times. The chain has TRBV7-2 and TRBJ1-4; maybe TRBD1 (6 bases). CDR1 SGHTA and CDR2 FQGNSA come from the germline V gene. The V and J ends lost 1 base and 7 bases respectively, with 13 bases between them. CDR3 length: 15 amino acids. CDR3 in amino acids: CASSLDPRGSEKLFF. The CDR3 nucleotides are TGTGCCAGCAGCTTAGATCCCAGGGGTTCTGAAAAACTGTTTTTT. Complete variable domain (other parts from reference TRBV7-2 and TRBJ1-4): GAGVSQSPSNKVTEKGKDVELRCDPISGHTALYWYRQSLGQGLEFLIYFQGNSAPDKSGLPSDRFSAERTGGSVSTLTIQRTQQEDSAVYLCASSLDPRGSEKLFFGSGTQLSVL.

This clonotype was observed a handful of times. The V and J genes are TRBV6-6 and TRBJ2-4; maybe TRBD2 (6 bases). The germline V and J ends were trimmed by 0 bases and 0 bases, with 18 bases remaining between them. The CDR3 runs 19 residues. Germline V gene lookup returns CDR1 MNHNY and CDR2 SVGAGI (reference sequence). This chain's CDR3 is CASSYSSTGDLIAKNIQYF. Written as DNA, the CDR3 is TGTGCCAGCAGTTACTCGTCGACGGGGGACCTTATAGCCAAAAACATTCAGTACTTC.

This clonotype has a count of ten or more. One end of the junction is discordant with germline, which a read error may explain. V usage is TRBV12-3 or TRBV12-4 and J usage is TRBJ2-1; D may be TRBD1 or TRBD2 (5 bases each). This CDR3 contains 11 residues. CDR3 bases: TGTGCCAGCAAAAGCGGAACAGGAATCCGGTTC. Translating gives CASKSGTGIRF.

This clonotype was counted only a few times. V gene TRBV7-6 combines with J gene TRBJ2-7; D possibly corresponds to TRBD1 (5 bases). CDR1 and CDR2 from the germline V gene are SGHVS and FNYEAQ. The CDR3 is 17 residues long. The V gene lost 2 bases and the J gene lost 5 bases, with 22 bases spanning the gap. The CDR3 DNA reads as TGTGCCAGCAGCTTATCCCCACCGCGCATTGCAGGGCACGAGCAGTACTTC. Encoded protein: CASSLSPPRIAGHEQYF. Variable domain in full (rest from reference TRBV7-6 and TRBJ2-7): GAGVSQSPRYKVTKRGQDVALRCDPISGHVSLYWYRQALGQGPEFLTYFNYEAQQDKSGLPNDRFSAERPEGSISTLTIQRTEQRDSAMYRCASSLSPPRIAGHEQYFGPGTRLTVT.

This clonotype has a handful of counts. The rearrangement joins TRBV28 to TRBJ2-5; 9 bases are a match to TRBD2. The CDR3 spans 16 residues. V lost 3 bases to trimming and J lost 2 bases; unmatched junction nucleotides: 7. The V gene's germline CDR1 is MDHEN and CDR2 SYDVKM. CDR3 loop: CASSFLASGKQETQYF. The CDR3 DNA reads TGTGCCAGCAGTTTTCTGGCTAGCGGGAAACAAGAGACCCAGTACTTC.

There are many counts of this clonotype. The rearrangement uses TRBV2 and TRBJ2-5, with 7 bases that match TRBD2. This CDR3 contains 16 residues. Germline loops: CDR1 SNHLY, CDR2 FYNNEI. V lost 10 bases to trimming and J lost 5 bases; unmatched junction nucleotides: 19. CDR3 region: CATKRDSGSREETQYF. CDR3 DNA sequence: TGTGCCACGAAGCGGGATAGCGGTTCAAGGGAGGAGACCCAGTACTTC.

This clonotype came up a few times. The chain links TRBV7-8 to TRBJ2-2; 7 positions agree with TRBD2. Germline V gene sequence: CDR1 SGHVS, CDR2 FQNEAQ. V lost 5 bases, J lost 9 bases, and 9 bases stayed unmatched. The CDR3 runs 14 residues. Here the CDR3 reads CASSLRGGTRELFF. CDR3 coding DNA: TGTGCCAGCAGCCTGCGCGGGGGAACCAGGGAGCTGTTTTTT. Together with reference TRBV7-8 and TRBJ2-2, the CDR3 gives the full variable domain: GAGVSQSPRYKVAKRGQDVALRCDPISGHVSLFWYQQALGQGPEFLTYFQNEAQLDKSGLPSDRFFAERPEGSVSTLKIQRTQQEDSAVYLCASSLRGGTRELFFGEGSRLTVL.

This clonotype showed up many times. The rearrangement joins TRBV5-5 to TRBJ2-3, with D possibly TRBD1 on 6 matching bases. Germline lookup yields CDR1 SGHKS and CDR2 YYEKEE (reference sequence). CDR3 length: 14 residues. Trimming pared 0 bases from V and 3 bases from J, leaving 8 bases between. CDR3 sequence reads: CASSLDRATDTQYF. As DNA, the CDR3 is TGTGCCAGCAGCTTGGACAGGGCAACAGATACGCAGTATTTT.

This sequence joins TRBV29-1 and TRBJ1-2; TRBD1 aligns across 9 bases. The CDR3 consists of 12 residues. After removal of 5 bases from V and 6 bases from J, the junction contained 4 bases not matched to a gene. Germline V gives CDR1 SQVTM, CDR2 ANQGSEA. The CDR3 bases are TGCAGCGTTCGGACAGGGGAGGATGGCTACACCTTC. Translated, it gives CSVRTGEDGYTF.

The sample holds a few counts of this clonotype. The chain recombines TRBV12-3 or TRBV12-4 with TRBJ2-1; D not certain. Deletions cut 11 bases from V and 5 bases from J, with 22 bases between. The CDR3 spans 15 residues. DNA for the CDR3: TGTGCCGTCGAACCTTGGGAAGGGTGGGACAATGAGCAGTTCTTC. Amino acid sequence: CAVEPWEGWDNEQFF.

V is TRBV18 and J is TRBJ1-1; 8 positions match TRBD1. Looked up from germline, CDR1 is KGHSH and CDR2 is LQKENI. The CDR3 runs 15 residues. V lost 3 bases and J lost 4; bases outside the gene matches: 7. CDR3 in DNA: TGTGCCAGCTCACCCTCATTAACAGGGGGCACTGAAGCTTTCTTT. It yields the protein CASSPSLTGGTEAFF.

This clonotype was counted ten times or more. The chain recombines TRBV12-3 or TRBV12-4 with TRBJ2-3; tentative D call: TRBD2 (5 bases). The ends were cut back, 3 bases at V and 2 bases at J, with 12 bases in the middle. This CDR3 region has 15 residues. CDR3 residues: CASSFGGFSTDTQYF. CDR3 in DNA: TGTGCCAGCAGTTTCGGCGGGTTCTCCACAGATACGCAGTATTTT.

This clonotype was seen a few times. The chain has TRBV6-1 and TRBJ2-1; D assignment may be TRBD1 or TRBD2 (5 bases each). Germline loops: CDR1 MNHNS, CDR2 SASEGT. CDR3 length equals 13 residues. V was clipped by 2 bases and J by 10 bases, with 12 bases between them. For the CDR3, the DNA is TGTGCCAGCAGTGAATATTGGGGCGGGGAGCAGTTCTTC. Encoded protein: CASSEYWGGEQFF.

The chain carries TRBV14 and TRBJ1-6; D gene unclear. V lost 6 bases to trimming and J lost 7 bases, with 10 bases between them. Germline lookup yields CDR1 SGHDN and CDR2 FVKESK. There are 13 residues in the CDR3. The CDR3 DNA sequence: TGTGCCAGCAGGGTCGGTACAAATTCACCCCTCCACTTT. Amino acids: CASRVGTNSPLHF.

This clonotype was counted between two and nine times. The V call is TRBV9, the J call TRBJ2-1, with 11 positions matching TRBD2. The germline V gene encodes CDR1 SGDLS and CDR2 YYNGEE. The CDR3 spans 17 residues. Germline trimming cut 0 bases from V and 3 bases from J; bases unmatched to any gene: 5. The CDR3 sequence: CASSVETSGAGYNEQFF. The CDR3 coding sequence is TGTGCCAGCAGCGTAGAGACTAGCGGGGCAGGCTACAATGAGCAGTTCTTC.

V is TRBV5-6 and J is TRBJ2-1; TRBD1 is a possible D gene (5 bases). CDR3 length equals 14 residues. V lost 1 base, J lost 6 bases, and 11 bases lay in between. In germline, CDR1 is SGHDT, CDR2 YYEEEE. The CDR3 DNA follows: TGTGCCAGCAGCTTGCTGGGGCGCCTCAATGAGCAGTTCTTC. Amino acid sequence: CASSLLGRLNEQFF.

This clonotype appeared a few times. This chain uses TRBV7-9 with TRBJ1-1, with 10 bases fitting TRBD1. Unmatched junction bases numbered 5, after V lost 4 bases and J lost 6 bases. The CDR3 contains 14 residues. Germline CDR1 SEHNR, CDR2 FQNEAQ (reference sequence). The CDR3 loop is CASSSLGQGAEAFF. For the CDR3, the DNA is TGTGCCAGCAGCTCCCTTGGACAGGGGGCTGAAGCTTTCTTT.

For the CDR3, the DNA is TGTGCCAGCAGAACAGGGGGCAATTCACCCCTCCACTTT. It specifies CASRTGGNSPLHF. The chain has TRBV7-2 and TRBJ1-6, with 9 bases matching TRBD1. The germline V gene encodes CDR1 SGHTA and CDR2 FQGNSA. J was trimmed by 7 bases and V by 6 bases; bases with no gene match: 1. The CDR3 covers 13 residues.